The sequence of this T cell receptor beta chain was determined in a study of shared clonotypes between healthy human individuals. Study results and caveats: With few donors, the genetic and exposure-history diversity represented was limited.

At a deep level, the assay was run. Genomic DNA per cell subset filled all wells of several immunoSEQ plates. Profiling relied on immunoSEQ multiplex PCR, and the TCRdb table lists in-frame clones only, not all of them. The sample lists about 480,000 clones, 75% to 80% seen once, with around 12% in the top ten. The germline CDR1 and CDR2 sequences are SEHNR and FQNEAQ (reference sequence). The CDR3 spans 14 residues. The V end was cut by 5 bases, the J end by 7 bases, with 16 bases between. By proportion, this clone is medium-sized. Its antigen is unknown. Other DNA sequences from this sample encode an identical CDR3 as well. Donors comprised healthy HIV-negative adults lacking recent acute infections or vaccinations.

The sequenced sample consisted of PBMCs. This sequence originates from a woman in her thirties or forties in good health. Some clones in this sample may be carry-over from other donors' samples. This chain uses TRBV7-9 with TRBJ2-3; either TRBD1 or TRBD2 may supply D (5 bases each). CDR3 sequence reads: CASSEYRGGNTQYF. The CDR3 DNA is TGTGCCAGCAGCGAGTACCGTGGGGGAAATACGCAGTATTTT. The variable domain in full, with the rest retrieved from reference TRBV7-9 and TRBJ2-3, is DTGVSQNPRHKITKRGQNVTFRCDPISEHNRLYWYRQTLGQGPEFLTYFQNEAQLEKSRLLSDRFSAERPKGSFSTLEIQRTEQGDSAMYLCASSEYRGGNTQYFGPGTRLTVL.